A selection of T cell receptor beta chains follows, all from one sample in a study of blood T cell repertoires in COVID-19. Using immunoSEQ multiplex PCR, the repertoire was profiled, and TCRdb retains in-frame clones only, with some absent. Of a few hundred thousand clones in the sample, 70% to 90% were seen once. Sequenced sample: PBMCs or T cells enriched from blood (not recorded which). Receptors were obtained from a woman in her fifties or sixties who had recovered from COVID-19. CDR3s include the opening cysteine and the closing phenylalanine or tryptophan. D genes are given only for firm matches. Not all rows give a size; the values are once, few, many and, for expanded clones, a class.

D	V	length	J	size	DNA	CDR3
TRBD1	TRBV4-2	17	TRBJ2-3	-	TGTGCCAGCAGCCAAGACCCGACAGGGGGCGCGACAGATACGCAGTATTTT	CASSQDPTGGATDTQYF
TRBD2	TRBV11-2	14	TRBJ2-5	-	TGTGCCAGCAGCCGCGGGGGGCAGAGAGAGACCCAGTACTTC	CASSRGGQRETQYF
TRBD1	TRBV6-5	15	TRBJ1-4	-	TGTGCCAGCAGGCAGCAGACAGGGTTTAATGAAAAACTGTTTTTT	CASRQQTGFNEKLFF
-	TRBV5-6	15	TRBJ2-3	-	TGTGCCAGCAGCTTGAATAGCACCGGGGCAGATACGCAGTATTTT	CASSLNSTGADTQYF
-	TRBV10-3	13	TRBJ2-1	-	TGTGCCATCAGTGAACAGGCCTACAATGAGCAGTTCTTC	CAISEQAYNEQFF
-	TRBV7-2	14	TRBJ1-6	-	TGTGCCAGCAGCTTGAGCCAATCCTATTCACCCCTCCACTTT	CASSLSQSYSPLHF
TRBD2	TRBV27	18	TRBJ2-1	-	TGTGCCAGCAGCCCGGGACTAGCGGGAGGGCCCTCCTACAATGAGCAGTTCTTC	CASSPGLAGGPSYNEQFF
-	TRBV24-1	12	TRBJ2-1	-	TGTGCCACCAGTCCCCGGGACAATGAGCAGTTCTTC	CATSPRDNEQFF
-	TRBV28	13	TRBJ1-5	-	TGTGCCATTTCTGCAGGGTCCCCTCAGCCCCAGCATTTT	CAISAGSPQPQHF
-	TRBV28	13	TRBJ1-3	few	TGTGCCAGCGGAAGGACTTCCGGAAACACCATATATTTT	CASGRTSGNTIYF
TRBD2	TRBV7-9	15	TRBJ2-2	-	TGTGCCAGCAGGATAGCGGGAGTGAGTACCGGGGAGCTGTTTTTT	CASRIAGVSTGELFF
-	TRBV3-1/TRBV3-2	15	TRBJ2-5	-	TGTGCCAGCAGCCAAGTCACTAGCTCGCAAGAGACCCAGTACTTC	CASSQVTSSQETQYF
TRBD1	TRBV6-4	13	TRBJ1-2	-	TGTGCCAGCAGGGGACAGGGTACCTATGGCTACACCTTC	CASRGQGTYGYTF
TRBD2	TRBV3-1/TRBV3-2	15	TRBJ2-1	-	TGTGCCAGCAGCCAGCAGCCTAGCGGACACAATGAGCAGTTCTTC	CASSQQPSGHNEQFF
-	TRBV5-4	15	TRBJ2-7	-	TGTGCCAGCAGCTCCCGGAGTAGCGGATCCTACGAGCAGTACTTC	CASSSRSSGSYEQYF
TRBD1	TRBV7-3	14	TRBJ2-3	-	TGTGCCAGCAGCCCGGACAGGTTCACAGATACGCAGTATTTT	CASSPDRFTDTQYF
TRBD2	TRBV5-1	16	TRBJ2-5	-	TGCGCCAGCAGCCTGGGACTAGCGGGAGGTAGAGAGACCCAGTACTTC	CASSLGLAGGRETQYF
TRBD1	TRBV11-1	15	TRBJ2-2	-	TGTGCCAGCAGCTTCGGGACAGGAAGAGCCGGGGAGCTGTTTTTT	CASSFGTGRAGELFF
TRBD2	TRBV3-1/TRBV3-2	13	TRBJ2-7	-	TGTGCCAGCAGCCAGGCGGGAGTGTTAGAGCAGTACTTC	CASSQAGVLEQYF
-	TRBV2	16	TRBJ1-6	-	TGTGCCAGCAGTGCCCCTTCGAGCTCCTATAATTCACCCCTCCACTTT	CASSAPSSSYNSPLHF
TRBD1	TRBV28	14	TRBJ2-7	once	TGTGCCAGCAGTGCTACAGGGGATACCTACGAGCAGTACTTC	CASSATGDTYEQYF
TRBD1	TRBV7-2	14	TRBJ1-2	-	TGTGCCAGCAGCTTGGACAGGGGTAACTATGGCTACACCTTC	CASSLDRGNYGYTF
TRBD2	TRBV6-5	14	TRBJ2-7	-	TGTGCCAGCAGTAGGACTAGCGGTGGGTACGAGCAGTACTTC	CASSRTSGGYEQYF
-	TRBV18	13	TRBJ2-7	-	TGTGCCAGCTCACCACCGATCCGGGACGAGCAGTACTTC	CASSPPIRDEQYF
TRBD2	TRBV18	17	TRBJ2-3	-	TGTGCCAGCTCACCACGGGTCGGGAGGGCCTCCACAGATACGCAGTATTTT	CASSPRVGRASTDTQYF
-	TRBV20-1	14	TRBJ1-6	-	TGCAGTGCTAGTGGACGGGGACTTAATTCACCCCTCCACTTT	CSASGRGLNSPLHF
TRBD1	TRBV28	16	TRBJ1-5	-	TGTGCCAGCAGGGTCCCCTCGGGACAGAGCAATCAGCCCCAGCATTTT	CASRVPSGQSNQPQHF
TRBD1	TRBV19	16	TRBJ2-1	-	TGTGCCAGTAGTATTTCACCGGGACAGGTTTACAATGAGCAGTTCTTC	CASSISPGQVYNEQFF
-	TRBV6-5	13	TRBJ2-7	-	TGTGCCACAATGGGGCAGGGGACCTACGAGCAGTACTTC	CATMGQGTYEQYF
-	TRBV21-1	15	TRBJ1-4	-	TGTGCCAGCAGCCTCCGGACAGGCACTAATGAAAAACTGTTTTTT	CASSLRTGTNEKLFF
TRBD1	TRBV6-5	14	TRBJ2-3	-	TGTGCCAGCAATCCGGGACAGGGGGCAGATACGCAGTATTTT	CASNPGQGADTQYF
-	TRBV18	15	TRBJ1-1	-	TGTGCCAGCTCACCACGGGAGGGTCCAGCAGGGACAGCTTTCTTT	CASSPREGPAGTAFF
TRBD1	TRBV7-9	19	TRBJ2-3	-	TGTGCCAGCAGCTCAGTCCCGGGACAGGGGACGGGCGGCACAGATACGCAGTATTTT	CASSSVPGQGTGGTDTQYF
TRBD2	TRBV19	16	TRBJ2-1	once	TGTGCCAGTTATCCGGCTAGCGGGAGCGCCTACAATGAGCAGTTCTTC	CASYPASGSAYNEQFF
TRBD1	TRBV5-1	14	TRBJ2-7	-	TGCGCCAGCAGCTTACAGGGGGACTCCTACGAGCAGTACTTC	CASSLQGDSYEQYF
TRBD1	TRBV19	15	TRBJ1-1	-	TGTGCCAGTAGTATCTTTCGACAGGGACCTACTGAAGCTTTCTTT	CASSIFRQGPTEAFF
TRBD2	TRBV29-1	14	TRBJ2-7	-	TGCAGCTTCGCCGGGACTAGCGGATCCTACGAGCAGTACTTC	CSFAGTSGSYEQYF
-	TRBV28	15	TRBJ1-5	-	TGTGCCAGCAGTTTCGCGGGGGCGAGCAATCAGCCCCAGCATTTT	CASSFAGASNQPQHF
-	TRBV12-3/TRBV12-4	13	TRBJ2-7	-	TGTGCCAGCAGTTTAGCCAGGGGGGACGAGCAGTACTTC	CASSLARGDEQYF
-	TRBV28	14	TRBJ2-7	-	TGTGCCAGCACCCACGGAGCCCTCACCTACGAGCAGTACTTC	CASTHGALTYEQYF
TRBD2	TRBV7-9	17	TRBJ2-2	-	TGTGCCAGCAGCTCGGGACTAGCGGCCTTGAACACCGGGGAGCTGTTTTTT	CASSSGLAALNTGELFF
-	TRBV3-1/TRBV3-2	14	TRBJ2-3	-	TGTGCCAGCAGCCTAGGAAGCGGCACAGATACGCAGTATTTT	CASSLGSGTDTQYF
-	TRBV6-9	12	TRBJ2-7	-	TGTGCCAGCCGAAGCGAGGATTACGAGCAGTACTTC	CASRSEDYEQYF
TRBD1	TRBV5-6	14	TRBJ1-2	-	TGTGCCAGCAGTGCGACAGGGGGCGGCTATGGCTACACCTTC	CASSATGGGYGYTF
-	TRBV10-1	15	TRBJ2-7	few	TGCGCCAGCAGCGACTGGACACGCGGGGTATACGAGCAGTACTTC	CASSDWTRGVYEQYF
-	TRBV19	13	TRBJ1-2	-	TGTGCCAGTAGTATTACCGGGTCGGATGGCTACACCTTC	CASSITGSDGYTF
-	TRBV5-1	15	TRBJ2-7	-	TGCGCCAGCAGCTTGTCGGCAGGAATTACCTACGAGCAGTACTTC	CASSLSAGITYEQYF
-	TRBV2	13	TRBJ2-2	-	TGTGCCAGCAACTTCCAGGGGTCCGGGGAGCTGTTTTTT	CASNFQGSGELFF
-	TRBV2	21	TRBJ1-4	once	TGTGCCAGCAGATGGGAATTCACACCAACCGATCGGGGGGGCGGTAATGAAAAACTGTTTTTT	CASRWEFTPTDRGGGNEKLFF
TRBD1	TRBV15	14	TRBJ1-1	-	TGTGCCACCAGCAGAGGAGGACAGGTTGGGAGTTGGTTCTTT	CATSRGGQVGSWFF
-	TRBV2	13	TRBJ2-7	-	TGTGCCAGCAACGGCGGGGCCTCCTACGAGCAGTACTTC	CASNGGASYEQYF
-	TRBV2	14	TRBJ2-3	-	TGTGCCAGCAGCCTCGACAGCCAACCAGATACGCAGTATTTT	CASSLDSQPDTQYF
-	TRBV6-1	13	TRBJ2-7	-	TGTGCCAGCAGTGAAGCGAGGTTCTATGAGCAGTACTTC	CASSEARFYEQYF
-	TRBV5-5	15	TRBJ1-3	-	TGTGCCAGCAGCTTGGAAGCTGGGGCCGGAAACACCATATATTTT	CASSLEAGAGNTIYF
-	TRBV6-5	15	TRBJ2-7	-	TGTGCCAGCAGTTCATTGGAGGGATCCATTTACGAGCAGTACTTC	CASSSLEGSIYEQYF